These 3 T cell receptor beta chains were all obtained from the same sample, sequenced in a study of blood T cell repertoires in COVID-19. Profiled with immunoSEQ multiplex PCR; TCRdb holds only in-frame clones, not every one. The table lists 70,000 to 90,000 clones, 83% of them singletons. Sample: peripheral blood. All receptors come from a woman of 80 years or more with acute or convalescent COVID-19.

The V gene is TRBV7-9, the J gene TRBJ1-4; the D is unclear. Germline loops: CDR1 SEHNR, CDR2 FQNEAQ (reference sequence). V gave up 3 bases and J gave up 7 bases, with 12 bases separating them. The CDR3 length is 14 residues. The CDR3 DNA is TGTGCCAGCAGCTTTGGGCAGGCGGGTGAAAAACTGTTTTTT. It is translated as CASSFGQAGEKLFF.

The V gene is TRBV5-1, the J gene TRBJ2-1; TRBD2 aligns across 9 bases. The CDR3 is made up of 14 amino acids. V lost 4 bases to trimming and J lost 7 bases; unmatched junction nucleotides: 6. CDR1 is SGHRS, CDR2 YFSETQ, per germline. CDR3 sequence reads: CASSLGTSTNEQFF. The CDR3, as DNA: TGCGCCAGCAGCCTCGGGACTAGCACGAATGAGCAGTTCTTC.

The rearrangement uses TRBV18 and TRBJ2-2; 7 bases are a match to TRBD2. V dropped 6 bases and J dropped 6; count of bases not matched to a gene: 10. CDR1 KGHSH and CDR2 LQKENI come from the germline V gene. The CDR3 totals 15 residues. CDR3 sequence (DNA): TGTGCCAGCTCGGGCGCTCGCGGGAGTCCCGGGGAGCTGTTTTTT. Protein: CASSGARGSPGELFF.